This entry concerns a single T cell receptor (beta chain). This sample was taken from a study of T cell changes during pregnancy in multiple sclerosis. Produced via immunoSEQ multiplex PCR; TCRdb's table is partial and in-frame only. This table has around 69,000 clones, roughly nine tenths appearing once. The CDR3 spans 12 residues. CDR1 and CDR2 (germline): ENHRY, SYGVKD. Trimming removed 4 bases at V and 3 bases at J, with 7 bases between. The clonotype was recovered from a female donor with multiple sclerosis, enrolled in a pregnancy study. The starting material was CD8+ T cells from peripheral blood mononuclear cells, obtained before pregnancy. The gene calls are TRBV10-3 and TRBJ2-7, with no clear D. This CDR3 is CAISANSYEQYF. CDR3 bases: TGTGCCATCAGTGCAAACAGCTACGAGCAGTACTTC.